The clone carrying this T cell receptor (beta chain) showed up many times. What it recognizes is unknown. The CDR3 has 14 residues. The germline CDR1 and CDR2 sequences are SNHLY and FYNNEI. After removal of 4 bases from V and 6 bases from J, the junction contained 5 bases not matched to a gene. To make TCR beta libraries, researchers used iRepertoire HTBI primers and Arm-PCR of CDR3 regions. MiXCR was run by TCRdb on the multiplex PCR reads, yielding one entry per CDR3 protein. This sample has 350,000 to 500,000 distinct CDR3 sequences, with around 13% found just once. These data belong to a study of regulatory T cells in long-lasting Graves disease. Whole-study findings and limits: Persistent disease was associated with favored TRBV28 usage and with favored use of TRBJ1-2 and TRBJ2-5. TCR diversity was lower in persistent Graves' patients than in newly diagnosed ones.

Noted time point: newly diagnosed GD, antithyroid drugs for less than 3 months. RNA extracted from PBMCs served as the sequencing template. Another study also made use of these data, one on T cells in Graves' hyperthyroidism and ophthalmopathy. That report notes: Graves' hyperthyroidism qualified as stable when ophthalmopathy did not progress within 18 months.

The rearrangement joins TRBV2 to TRBJ1-5; 8 bases agree with TRBD1. The receptor was isolated from a woman in her 50s with Graves disease. This specimen was peripheral blood mononuclear cells (PBMCs), taken at new diagnosis, from a patient treated with antithyroid drugs. The chain's CDR3 is CASSGETGVQPQHF. DNA for the CDR3: TGTGCCAGCAGTGGGGAGACAGGGGTTCAGCCCCAGCATTTT.